Presented here are 20 T cell receptor beta chains from one specimen sequenced in a study of PD-1 blockade in classical Hodgkin lymphoma. As to time point: cycle 4 day 1 (C4D1), after 6 weeks of nivolumab. All patients relapsed after autologous stem cell transplantation, and brentuximab vedotin exposure varied. Assay: immunoSEQ multiplex PCR; the TCRdb copy retains only in-frame clones and omits some. This sample carries just under 10,000 clones, about 84% of them seen once, and the ten largest clones take about 42%. The input for sequencing was peripheral blood mononuclear cells (PBMCs), taken before the fourth cycle of nivolumab. The receptors shown here come from a human donor with classical Hodgkin lymphoma.

The chain combines TRBV11-3 with TRBJ2-1, with 9 bases matching TRBD1. The CDR3 sequence is 15 residues long. In germline, CDR1 is SGHNT, CDR2 YENEEA. Trimming at V came to 6 bases and at J to 5 bases, leaving 8 bases not matched to a gene. The CDR3 protein is CASSRGTGPNNEQFF. CDR3 DNA: TGTGCCAGCAGTAGGGGGACAGGGCCTAACAATGAGCAGTTCTTC. Variable domain in full (rest from reference TRBV11-3 and TRBJ2-1): EAGVVQSPRYKIIEKKQPVAFWCNPISGHNTLYWYLQNLGQGPELLIRYENEEAVDDSQLPKDRFSAERLKGVDSTLKIQPAELGDSAVYLCASSRGTGPNNEQFFGPGTRLTVL.

CDR3 protein: CASSLSPGEAFF. The CDR3 region has the DNA TGTGCCAGCAGTTTAAGCCCAGGGGAAGCTTTCTTT. The rearrangement joins TRBV28 to TRBJ1-1; possible D gene TRBD1, 5 bases. This CDR3 contains 12 residues. V lost 2 bases and J lost 8, with 9 bases in between. From germline, CDR1 is MDHEN and CDR2 SYDVKM.

The J gene is TRBJ1-1, the V gene TRBV7-9; D gene unclear. The CDR3 is 15 residues long. The V gene lost 5 bases and the J gene lost 0 bases, with 13 bases spanning the gap. Germline V gene data show CDR1 as SEHNR and CDR2 as FQNEAQ (reference sequence). In DNA, the CDR3 is TGTGCCAGCAGCGGTACGCGATCCATGAACACTGAAGCTTTCTTT. Protein sequence: CASSGTRSMNTEAFF. Filled out from reference TRBV7-9 and TRBJ1-1, the complete variable domain reads DTGVSQNPRHKITKRGQNVTFRCDPISEHNRLYWYRQTLGQGPEFLTYFQNEAQLEKSRLLSDRFSAERPKGSFSTLEIQRTEQGDSAMYLCASSGTRSMNTEAFFGQGTRLTVV.

The chain uses TRBV5-6 and TRBJ2-3, with unresolved D. Trimming took off 2 bases at V and 4 bases at J, with 2 bases between the two ends. The CDR3 has 11 residues. Germline lookup yields CDR1 SGHDT and CDR2 YYEEEE. CDR3 sequence: CASSLADTQYF. CDR3 bases: TGTGCCAGCAGCTTAGCAGATACGCAGTATTTT.

This clone was recorded a few times. The chain joins TRBV6-1 to TRBJ1-5; a possible D gene is TRBD1 (5 bases). The CDR3 length is 16 residues. Germline V gives CDR1 MNHNS, CDR2 SASEGT. Trimming took off 1 base at V and 0 bases at J, with 10 bases between the two ends. DNA of the CDR3: TGTGCCAGCAGTGAAGGGACACTTAATAGCAATCAGCCCCAGCATTTT. Residues: CASSEGTLNSNQPQHF.

The CDR3 loop is CASSPGLTNTEAFF. The CDR3 DNA follows: TGTGCCAGCAGCCCGGGACTAACGAACACTGAAGCTTTCTTT. The chain combines TRBV27 with TRBJ1-1; a weak D match, TRBD1 (5 bases). V gave up 6 bases and J gave up 1 base, with 12 bases separating them. The V gene's germline CDR1 is MNHEY and CDR2 SMNVEV (reference sequence). The CDR3 is 14 amino acids.

The chain joins TRBV28 to TRBJ1-5; D gene ambiguous. Trimming pared 3 bases from V and 4 bases from J, leaving 7 bases between. CDR1 and CDR2 from the germline V gene are MDHEN and SYDVKM. The CDR3 totals 13 residues. The CDR3 spells CASSFPSNQPQHF. The CDR3 DNA reads as TGTGCCAGCAGTTTTCCGAGTAATCAGCCCCAGCATTTT.

The chain is built from TRBV6-1 and TRBJ2-5; D is undetermined. Trimming removed 8 bases from V and 1 base from J, with 17 bases in between. The germline V gene encodes CDR1 MNHNS and CDR2 SASEGT. CDR3 length: 15 residues. The CDR3 here is CASASWTPLQETQYF. As DNA, the CDR3 is TGTGCCAGCGCTTCATGGACCCCCCTCCAAGAGACCCAGTACTTC.

The chain couples TRBV7-2 to TRBJ2-7, with D perhaps TRBD1 (6 bases). V was pared by 4 bases and J by 3 bases, with 13 bases between. The CDR3 contains 14 residues. CDR1 is SGHTA, CDR2 FQGNSA, per germline. The CDR3 nucleotides are TGTGCCAGCAGCTCCCCGGGACACTACTACGAGCAGTACTTC. Translation gives CASSSPGHYYEQYF.

In this sample, this clone turned up a few times. J is TRBJ2-3 and V is TRBV6-1, with a weak D call TRBD2 (5 bases). Per the germline V gene, CDR1 is MNHNS and CDR2 is SASEGT. This CDR3 contains 14 residues. The ends were cut back, 4 bases at V and 0 bases at J, with 8 bases in the middle. This chain's CDR3 is CASSASGSTDTQYF. In DNA, the CDR3 is TGTGCCAGCAGTGCCTCGGGAAGCACAGATACGCAGTATTTT.

This sequence joins TRBV6-5 and TRBJ2-3, with D perhaps assigned TRBD1 or TRBD2 (5 bases each). Germline loops: CDR1 MNHEY, CDR2 SVGAGI. V was pared by 0 bases and J by 4 bases, with 14 bases between. The CDR3 is 16 residues long. CDR3 in amino acids: CASSYSVAVGADTQYF. The DNA for the CDR3 is TGTGCCAGCAGTTACTCGGTGGCAGTGGGGGCAGATACGCAGTATTTT.

The sample holds one count of this clone. This chain links TRBV10-3 with TRBJ1-1; D gene ambiguous. The germline V gene has CDR1 ENHRY and CDR2 SYGVKD. Trimming cost V 2 bases and J 4 bases, with 14 bases left between them. The CDR3 is 15 amino acids. The CDR3 is CAISEGGPLGTEAFF. In DNA, the CDR3 is TGTGCCATCAGTGAGGGAGGCCCGCTAGGCACTGAAGCTTTCTTT.

The chain combines TRBV2 with TRBJ1-3; D is ambiguous. Trimming took off 9 bases at V and 3 bases at J, with 12 bases between the two ends. CDR1 and CDR2 from the germline V gene are SNHLY and FYNNEI. This CDR3 is built from 13 residues. CDR3 region: CASCPEGGNTIYF. CDR3 sequence (DNA): TGTGCCAGTTGCCCCGAGGGTGGAAACACCATATATTTT. Based on the CDR3 plus reference TRBV2 and TRBJ1-3, the full variable domain is EPEVTQTPSHQVTQMGQEVILRCVPISNHLYFYWYRQILGQKVEFLVSFYNNEISEKSEIFDDQFSVERPDGSNFTLKIRSTKLEDSAMYFCASCPEGGNTIYFGEGSWLTVV.

This chain uses TRBV19 with TRBJ1-4, with 7 bases lining up with TRBD1. Germline CDR1 reads LNHDA; CDR2 reads SQIVND (reference sequence). The CDR3 extends over 16 amino acids. V shed 6 bases and J 3 bases; nucleotides not matched to a gene: 10. In nucleotides, the CDR3 is TGTGCCAGTAGAGAGTGGAGACAGGGAGCTAATGAAAAACTGTTTTTT. It codes for CASREWRQGANEKLFF. The complete variable domain, with remaining parts taken from reference TRBV19 and TRBJ1-4, reads DGGITQSPKYLFRKEGQNVTLSCEQNLNHDAMYWYRQDPGQGLRLIYYSQIVNDFQKGDIAEGYSVSREKKESFPLTVTSAQKNPTAFYLCASREWRQGANEKLFFGSGTQLSVL.

The V call is TRBV30, the J call TRBJ2-1, with a weak D call TRBD2 (5 bases). CDR3 size: 13 residues. The germline CDR1 and CDR2 sequences are GTSNPN and SVGIG (reference sequence). V was cut by 1 base and J by 9 bases, with 13 bases left in between. The CDR3 reads CAWSDGNVPEQFF. The CDR3 DNA reads as TGTGCCTGGAGTGACGGGAACGTCCCTGAGCAGTTCTTC.

V is TRBV4-1 and J is TRBJ2-7; possible D gene TRBD2, 5 bases. Trimming stripped 0 bases from V and 2 bases from J, with 14 bases between. CDR3 length: 16 residues. Germline CDR1 and CDR2: MGHRA and YSYEKL. This CDR3 reads CASSQELAGVAYEQYF. The CDR3, as DNA: TGCGCCAGCAGCCAAGAACTGGCGGGTGTAGCCTACGAGCAGTACTTC.

This clone was picked up a small number of times. CDR3 protein: CASSLKWSQGFGYEQYF. In nucleotides, the CDR3 is TGTGCCAGCAGTTTAAAATGGTCGCAGGGATTTGGCTACGAGCAGTACTTC. The rearrangement joins TRBV27 to TRBJ2-7; perhaps TRBD1 as D (5 bases). The CDR3 contains 17 residues. The V gene lost 2 bases and the J gene lost 3 bases, with 20 bases spanning the gap. Germline V gene data show CDR1 as MNHEY and CDR2 as SMNVEV (reference sequence).

This clone was recorded a few times. This sequence joins TRBV21-1 and TRBJ2-1; TRBD1, the table's D call, lacks a check against the DNA. TRBV21-1 is noted as a pseudogene. This CDR3 spans 19 amino acids. CDR3 nucleotides: TGTGCCAGCAGGTATATAACGTTCAGGGGTTTTGATTCCTACAATGAGCAGTTCTTC. It codes for CASRYITFRGFDSYNEQFF.

The chain carries TRBV9 and TRBJ1-1; 9 bases are a match to TRBD1. The ends lost 2 bases at V and 8 bases at J; junction bases unmatched: 4. The CDR3 has 13 amino acids. The germline V gene encodes CDR1 SGDLS and CDR2 YYNGEE. CDR3 residues: CASSVGQGPEAFF. CDR3 DNA: TGTGCCAGCAGCGTCGGACAGGGGCCCGAAGCTTTCTTT.

The chain recombines TRBV18 with TRBJ2-2; 10 nucleotides align to TRBD2. V gave up 3 bases and J gave up 0 bases; unmatched junction bases: 10. CDR1 is KGHSH and CDR2 is LQKENI in the germline V gene. CDR3 length: 19 amino acids. The CDR3 loop reads CASSPGVAGGYANTGELFF. In DNA form, the CDR3 reads TGTGCCAGCTCACCCGGAGTAGCGGGAGGTTACGCGAACACCGGGGAGCTGTTTTTT.